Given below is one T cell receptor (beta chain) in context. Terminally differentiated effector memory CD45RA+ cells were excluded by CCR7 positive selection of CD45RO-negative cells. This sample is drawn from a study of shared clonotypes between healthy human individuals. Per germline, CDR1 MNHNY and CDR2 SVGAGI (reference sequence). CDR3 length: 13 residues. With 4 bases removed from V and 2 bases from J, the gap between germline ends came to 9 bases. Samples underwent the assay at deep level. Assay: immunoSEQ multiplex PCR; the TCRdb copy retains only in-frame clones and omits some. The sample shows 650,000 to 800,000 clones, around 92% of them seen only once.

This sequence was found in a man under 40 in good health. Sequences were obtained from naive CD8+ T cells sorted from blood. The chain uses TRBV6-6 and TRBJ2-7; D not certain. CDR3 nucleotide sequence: TGTGCCAGCAGTTCAAGCGAGACCTACGAGCAGTACTTC. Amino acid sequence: CASSSSETYEQYF.